This T cell receptor beta chain derives from a study of blood T cell repertoires in COVID-19. On the study more broadly: From the United States, Italy and Spain came samples of acute and convalescent COVID-19. T cells, B-cell-depleted T cells, or PBMCs supplied cDNA or gDNA.

As processed by the authors: Estimation of nucleated cell counts relied on the amplification of reference gene primers. Some clones are missing from TCRdb's copy, which holds only in-frame ones; the method was immunoSEQ multiplex PCR. V, J and clone size derive from that table, while D and trimming were established from the DNA sequence. The sample contains 120,000 to 150,000 clones, 84% of which appear only once. From germline, CDR1 is SGHNT and CDR2 YYREEE (reference sequence). V was clipped by 4 bases and J by 5 bases, with 18 bases between them. This CDR3 region has 15 residues. This TCR was recovered from a woman aged 80 or over in a cohort sampled during active or convalescent COVID-19. V gene TRBV5-4 combines with J gene TRBJ1-1; D remains ambiguous. The sequenced material came from peripheral blood. In nucleotides, the CDR3 is TGTGCCAGCAGCCCCCCACTCGGGGAGGCTACTGAAGCTTTCTTT. This translates into CASSPPLGEATEAFF.